This TCR beta chain is drawn from a study of Graves' ophthalmopathy and Graves' hyperthyroidism. Study in general: The authors collected peripheral blood at initial diagnosis, before any treatment. Study results and limitations: From stable hyperthyroidism, ophthalmopathy was separated by a 13-signature model with about 88% sensitivity and around 79% specificity.

J lost 6 bases, V lost 3 bases, and 10 bases had no gene match. In germline, CDR1 is SGHDT, CDR2 YYEEEE. The CDR3 totals 16 residues. Amplification of the TCR beta CDR3 regions used RNA transcripts (as template). The library came from an HTBI-primed first-round RT-PCR and a second-round multiplex PCR. TCRdb independently ran MiXCR on the multiplex PCR reads; one entry per CDR3 protein. The sample has hundreds of thousands of distinct CDR3 sequences; less than 55% are singletons. About this clonotype itself: Its antigen is not identified.

This sequence originates from an adult man with Graves' ophthalmopathy. The sample consisted of peripheral blood. The gene calls are TRBV5-6 and TRBJ2-2, with 8 bases matching TRBD1. CDR3 in amino acids: CASSWKGQGGAGELFF. CDR3 coding DNA: TGTGCCAGCAGCTGGAAAGGACAGGGTGGGGCCGGGGAGCTGTTTTTT.